This TCR beta chain was obtained from a study of graft-versus-host responses after intestinal transplantation. This clone was detected only a few times. As yet, its antigen is unknown. The data were produced by immunoSEQ multiplex PCR, yet TCRdb's version contains in-frame clones alone and is incomplete. The repertoire holds about 100,000 clones, with approximately 84% as singletons. The ends were cut back, 2 bases at V and 14 bases at J, with 12 bases in the middle. Germline V lookup: CDR1 MDHEN, CDR2 SYDVKM. CDR3 length: 11 residues. Study-wide points: Maximum circulating GvH clone levels tracked with early post-transplant HvG decreases.

The sample here was unstimulated CD4+ T cells sorted from spleen or lymph node cells, taken before transplant. This TCR came from a human donor who was the organ donor for an intestinal transplant. The chain is built from TRBV28 and TRBJ1-1; D is unclear. The CDR3 region has the DNA TGTGCCAGCAGTTTAGGGGTAAAAGGCTTCTTT. It translates to CASSLGVKGFF.